The 14 T cell receptor beta chains presented below share a single source sample, sequenced in a study of CD8 T cells in ankylosing spondylitis. TCRdb recomputed calls from the 5' RACE reads with MiXCR, one row per CDR3 protein. The sample yields about 240,000 distinct CDR3 sequences, roughly 10% seen once. Sequenced sample: blood, either unsorted or a sorted T cell fraction (not recorded which). The receptors were gathered from a male donor with ankylosing spondylitis or in good health (not recorded which).

The V call is TRBV7-8, the J call TRBJ2-7; D may be TRBD1 or TRBD2 (5 bases each). V lost 2 bases, J lost 6 bases, and 20 bases lay in between. CDR3 length: 16 residues. Germline loops: CDR1 SGHVS, CDR2 FQNEAQ. The CDR3 sequence is CASSLMGVRVIGEQYF. Here the CDR3 DNA reads TGTGCCAGCAGCTTAATGGGGGTAAGGGTAATCGGCGAGCAGTACTTC.

In this sample, this clonotype turned up a few times. The V call is TRBV18, the J call TRBJ1-4; D is perhaps TRBD1 (5 bases). The CDR3 contains 14 residues. Trimming shortened V by 3 bases and J by 6 bases, and 11 bases separated the two germline ends. CDR1 and CDR2 from the germline V gene are KGHSH and LQKENI. The CDR3 nucleotides are TGTGCCAGCTCACCGTTCCGGGGCGATGAAAAACTGTTTTTT. Protein sequence: CASSPFRGDEKLFF. Together with reference TRBV18 and TRBJ1-4, the CDR3 gives the full variable domain: NAGVMQNPRHLVRRRGQEARLRCSPMKGHSHVYWYRQLPEEGLKFMVYLQKENIIDESGMPKERFSAEFPKEGPSILRIQQVVRGDSAAYFCASSPFRGDEKLFFGSGTQLSVL.

This clonotype was seen many times. V is TRBV20-1 and J is TRBJ2-5; either TRBD1 or TRBD2 may supply D (6 bases each). Germline V gene sequence: CDR1 DFQATT, CDR2 SNEGSKA (reference sequence). This CDR3 has 14 amino acids. Trimming left V 0 bases short and J 5 bases short, with 13 bases between. CDR3: CSARDFGGRETQYF. Written as DNA, the CDR3 is TGCAGTGCTAGAGATTTCGGGGGCCGGGAGACCCAGTACTTC.

This clonotype was detected many times. V gene TRBV7-2 combines with J gene TRBJ2-1; D remains ambiguous. V lost 6 bases and J 5 bases, leaving 11 bases between the germline ends. This CDR3 region has 13 residues. From germline, CDR1 is SGHTA and CDR2 FQGNSA. CDR3 in amino acids: CASRKGPNNEQFF. The CDR3 DNA reads as TGTGCCAGCAGAAAAGGCCCGAACAATGAGCAGTTCTTC.

This clonotype showed up just a few times. The chain's CDR3 is CASSDVIASGRGASTDTQYF. The CDR3 nucleotides read TGTGCCAGCAGCGATGTAATCGCTAGCGGGAGGGGTGCTAGCACAGATACGCAGTATTTT. The rearrangement uses TRBV12-3 or TRBV12-4 and TRBJ2-3; 12 positions agree with TRBD2. V lost 6 bases and J lost 0; bases outside the gene matches: 16. The CDR3 spans 20 residues.

This clonotype was observed at least ten times. This chain joins TRBV5-1 and TRBJ2-7; D gene ambiguous. The CDR3 loop spans 14 amino acids. V shed 5 bases and J shed 0 bases, with 12 bases lying between them. Germline V gene sequence: CDR1 SGHRS, CDR2 YFSETQ. The CDR3 reads CASRSSGTSYEQYF. The CDR3 nucleotides read TGCGCCAGCAGGTCTTCGGGCACCTCCTACGAGCAGTACTTC.

This clonotype was detected a few times. The rearrangement uses TRBV5-1 and TRBJ2-1; perhaps TRBD1 as D (5 bases). The V end was cut by 7 bases, the J end by 1 base, with 15 bases between. There are 15 residues in the CDR3. Germline V gene sequence: CDR1 SGHRS, CDR2 YFSETQ. The CDR3 DNA reads TGCGCCAGCGGGATCAGGGTTGGATCCTACAATGAGCAGTTCTTC. Translating gives CASGIRVGSYNEQFF.

This clonotype has more than one count but fewer than ten. V and J are TRBV27 and TRBJ2-7, with 7 bases that match TRBD2. The germline V gene encodes CDR1 MNHEY and CDR2 SMNVEV (reference sequence). With V trimmed by 5 bases and J by 0 bases, 4 bases remained unmatched. The length of the CDR3 is 14 residues. The CDR3 nucleotides read TGTGCCAGCAGTGAAAGGACTAGCTCCTACGAGCAGTACTTC. This sequence encodes CASSERTSSYEQYF.

Ten or more counts support this clonotype. The chain joins TRBV28 to TRBJ2-7, with 11 bases lining up with TRBD2. This CDR3 has 14 residues. Trimming removed 6 bases from V and 5 bases from J; junction bases left unmatched: 6. Germline CDR1 and CDR2: MDHEN and SYDVKM. The CDR3 DNA is TGTGCCAGCAGGCAACTAGCGGGAGTTGACGAGCAGTACTTC. This translates into CASRQLAGVDEQYF.

Ten or more counts support this clonotype. This chain connects TRBV6-5 to TRBJ1-1, with a tentative D call TRBD1 (5 bases). Trimming removed 7 bases from V and 5 bases from J, with 11 bases in between. The CDR3 is 12 amino acids. Germline V gene sequence: CDR1 MNHEY, CDR2 SVGAGI. CDR3 DNA: TGTGCCAGCAAAAAAGGGGCGACTGAAGCTTTCTTT. The encoded protein is CASKKGATEAFF.

In its sample, this clonotype was seen many times. The J gene is TRBJ2-3, the V gene TRBV29-1; tentative D call: TRBD2 (7 bases). V was trimmed by 5 bases and J by 1 base, leaving 13 bases between them. Germline V gives CDR1 SQVTM, CDR2 ANQGSEA. This CDR3 spans 14 amino acids. The CDR3 is CSVTRGGGTDTQYF. The CDR3 DNA reads TGCAGCGTTACCAGGGGAGGGGGCACAGATACGCAGTATTTT.

This clonotype was detected only a few times. V usage is TRBV13 and J usage is TRBJ1-4, with TRBD1 matching 7 bases. Germline CDR1 and CDR2: PRHDT and FYEKMQ (reference sequence). This CDR3 contains 16 residues. Trimming cost V 4 bases and J 8 bases; bases outside gene matches: 13. The CDR3 region has the DNA TGTGCCAGCAGCTCGGAACAGGGGAGAAAGGGCGAAAAACTGTTTTTT. The encoded protein is CASSSEQGRKGEKLFF.

Ten or more counts support this clonotype. The chain uses TRBV5-1 and TRBJ1-3; D remains ambiguous. Germline V lookup: CDR1 SGHRS, CDR2 YFSETQ. This CDR3 is 15 amino acids long. The V gene lost 0 bases and the J gene lost 0 bases, with 7 bases spanning the gap. The CDR3 DNA sequence: TGCGCCAGCAGCTTGGCCGGGATCTCTGGAAACACCATATATTTT. This encodes CASSLAGISGNTIYF. The variable domain in full, with the rest retrieved from reference TRBV5-1 and TRBJ1-3, is KAGVTQTPRYLIKTRGQQVTLSCSPISGHRSVSWYQQTPGQGLQFLFEYFSETQRNKGNFPGRFSGRQFSNSRSEMNVSTLELGDSALYLCASSLAGISGNTIYFGEGSWLTVV.

The CDR3 loop is CASSPSPEEKLFF. CDR3 bases: TGTGCCAGCTCACCATCGCCAGAGGAAAAACTGTTTTTT. This sequence joins TRBV18 and TRBJ1-4; D ambiguous. The CDR3 is 13 residues long. CDR1 KGHSH and CDR2 LQKENI come from the germline V gene. Between the trimmed V and J ends, which lost 2 bases and 8 bases, there was a span of 9 bases.